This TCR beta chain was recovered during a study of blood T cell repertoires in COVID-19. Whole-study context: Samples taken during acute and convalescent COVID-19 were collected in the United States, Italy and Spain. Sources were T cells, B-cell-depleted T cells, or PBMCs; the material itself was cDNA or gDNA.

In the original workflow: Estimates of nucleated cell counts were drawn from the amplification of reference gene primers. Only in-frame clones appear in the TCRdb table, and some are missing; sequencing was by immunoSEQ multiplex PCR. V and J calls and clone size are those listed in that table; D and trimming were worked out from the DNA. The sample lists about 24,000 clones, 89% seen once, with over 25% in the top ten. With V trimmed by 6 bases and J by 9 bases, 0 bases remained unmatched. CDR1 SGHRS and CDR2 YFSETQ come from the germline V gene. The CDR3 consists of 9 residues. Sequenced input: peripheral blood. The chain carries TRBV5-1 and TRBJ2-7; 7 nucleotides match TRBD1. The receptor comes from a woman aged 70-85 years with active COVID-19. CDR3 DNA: TGCGCCAGCAAGGGGGCGCAGTACTTC. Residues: CASKGAQYF.